Listed here is a single T cell receptor beta chain. What antigen it recognizes has not been identified. The sample holds no much larger clone one base away, and base qualities are not on file. These data belong to a study of T-cell reconstitution after alpha-beta-depleted transplantation in children (dated by TCRdb to about 2016). With regard to the full study: Using TCR repertoire profiling, the study quantitatively followed how T-cell immune reconstitution unfolded in children after TCRalphabeta/CD19-depleted allogeneic hematopoietic cell transplantation.

Broad study findings and their caveats: Over subsequent months, a decline in hyperexpanded clone frequencies was noted, and after one year, T-cell counts and TCRbeta diversity were mostly ascribed to newly produced T cells. The high TCRbeta diversity at day 60 in some patients was ascribed to recipient T cells and intrathymic progenitors that had survived conditioning. About two months after transplant, the apparently early recovery of alphabetaT-cell counts reportedly depended on just several hundred clones that had expanded rapidly and came from non-depleted graft cells.

The germline V gene (reference sequence) supplies CDR1 LNHDA and CDR2 SQIVND. V is pruned by 8 bases and J by 4 bases, leaving 8 bases of the junction without a gene match. Reading from cysteine to phenylalanine, the CDR3 counts 14 amino acids. Kept here is only the CDR3 DNA, which spans 42 bases and is read in frame from base 1. Library preparation was by PCR. Sequencing relied on an Illumina HiSeq 2500. TCR libraries were prepared with molecular barcoding, using unique molecular identifiers to normalize TCRbeta repertoire quantification. Using fastp trimming at Q25 and MiXCR clonotype assembly, TCRdb reanalyzed the public sequencing data and kept in-frame beta chains. Every distinct CDR3 protein forms one entry, paired with its most common genes and DNA. This sample has hundreds of thousands of distinct CDR3 sequences in its table, and about an eighth of those were observed once. 0.79% of the sample is in the top ten clones.

Sample treatment or condition, as interpreted from the label and publication: allogeneic hematopoietic cell transplantation with graft depleted of TCRalphabeta T cells and CD19 B cells. Transplant recipients were children who received TCRalphabeta/CD19-depleted allogeneic hematopoietic cell grafts. The rearranged segments are TRBV19 and TRBJ1-1; 9 central bases correspond to TRBD1. This material consisted of PBMCs, taken before TCRalphabeta/CD19-depleted stem cell transplant. This TCR was sampled from a girl aged 2 to 10 with congenital amegakaryocytic thrombocytopenia, due to receive a stem cell transplant. In nucleotides, the sequence is TGTGCCAGTTCTTGGGGGACAGGGATCACTGAAGCTTTCTTT. It specifies CASSWGTGITEAFF.